A single TCR beta chain is shown here with its context. Its antigen is as yet unknown. Germline V lookup: CDR1 MNHEY, CDR2 SVGAGI. V lost 7 bases, J lost 5 bases, and 17 bases lay in between. This CDR3 is built from 14 residues. Sequencing used immunoSEQ multiplex PCR; TCRdb keeps in-frame clones, though not all of them. The sample lists around 2,000,000 clones; roughly 91% were seen once. This entry is derived from a study of shared clonotypes between healthy human individuals. Naive-designated CD8 cells lacked CD45RO, were positively enriched for CCR7, and omitted terminally differentiated effector memory CD45RA+ cells. Broader study findings: Clonotypes which were not shared had lower generation probabilities than clonotypes that all four donors shared. Estimated clonotype richness was generally higher in naive than memory subsets. Genetic and exposure-history diversity was limited by the few donors. In the sorted subsets, rarefaction showed sequencing was incomplete despite large depth.

The chain uses TRBV6-5 and TRBJ1-1, with a weak D call TRBD1 (5 bases). Sequencing was carried out using naive CD8+ T cells from PBMCs. This clonotype originated in a young man in good health. Some clones in this sample may be carry-over from other donors' samples. The CDR3 loop reads CASTPGQGPTEAFF. As DNA, the CDR3 is TGTGCCAGCACGCCCGGGCAGGGCCCTACTGAAGCTTTCTTT.